This T cell receptor (beta chain) was recorded in a study of blood T cell repertoires in COVID-19. On the study more broadly: Some COVID-19 samples were acute and others convalescent; all came from the United States, Italy and Spain. T cells, B-cell-depleted T cells, or PBMCs provided the cDNA or gDNA that served as material.

Germline CDR1 MNHNS, CDR2 SASEGT. The V end was cut by 3 bases, the J end by 2 bases, with 12 bases between. The CDR3 has 15 residues. Authors' analysis steps: Amplifying reference gene primers gave estimates of nucleated cell counts. Using immunoSEQ multiplex PCR, the repertoire was profiled, and TCRdb retains in-frame clones only, with some absent. V, J and clone size are those of that table, while D and trimming were read from the DNA. The repertoire includes more than 200,000 clones, approximately 86% of them detected once, and approximately 2% sits in the top ten. Material: peripheral blood. The J gene is TRBJ2-3, the V gene TRBV6-1, with TRBD1 as a possible D gene (6 bases). This sequence was found in a man aged 25 to 45 with active or convalescent COVID-19. The CDR3 coding sequence is TGTGCCAGCAGTGAGGACAGCTATCTCACAGATACGCAGTATTTT. Residues: CASSEDSYLTDTQYF.